The TCR beta chain under discussion was sequenced for a study of immune heterogeneity within non-small cell lung tumors. As template, the study used bulk tumor genomic DNA at approximately 640 ng per sample. Several biopsies were spaced far apart within each primary tumor and obtained as surgery took place. Curative surgical treatment was performed in patients who had newly diagnosed, untreated non-small cell lung cancer. The CDR3 runs 13 residues. CDR1 SGHDT and CDR2 YYEEEE come from the germline V gene. With regard to this clonotype: An end of the junction does not agree with germline; a read error may underlie this.

It was a multiplex PCR that amplified TCR beta CDR3, with 32 V and 13 J primers. TCRdb reprocessed the multiplex PCR reads with MiXCR, giving one entry per CDR3 protein. This table has about 4,900 distinct CDR3 sequences, approximately 23% appearing once. The receptor's source is a man aged 60 to 75 with non-small cell lung cancer. The chain combines TRBV5-6 with TRBJ1-1, with D perhaps matching TRBD1 (6 bases). Sequencing was performed on lung tumor tissue. The CDR3 DNA is TGTGCCAGCAGCCCTACAGGGAGGACTGAAACTTTCTTT. As protein: CASSPTGRTETFF.